The 13 T cell receptor beta chains in this list originate from one sample, sequenced in a study of T cell repertoires in cytomegalovirus infection. Each CDR3 protein gets one entry after TCRdb re-called the reads with MiXCR. The table records some 300,000 distinct CDR3 sequences, 8% to 10% of them present only once. The sample was PBMCs. Receptors were obtained from a human donor in good health (CMV status not recorded). Some clones in this sample may be carry-over from other donors' samples.

This clonotype was counted a few times. The chain uses TRBV29-1 and TRBJ2-1; a possible D gene is TRBD1 (6 bases). The germline V and J ends were trimmed by 7 bases and 4 bases, with 17 bases remaining between them. Looked up from germline, CDR1 is SQVTM and CDR2 is ANQGSEA. This CDR3 region has 14 residues. The CDR3 nucleotides read TGCAGCGCCCAAGCCGGGACACCATACAATGAGCAGTTCTTC. It codes for CSAQAGTPYNEQFF.

The CDR3 DNA follows: TGCAGTGCTAGAGATCTGGGAAGTAGCACAGATACGCAGTATTTT. Translating gives CSARDLGSSTDTQYF. The V call is TRBV20-1, the J call TRBJ2-3, with D unresolved. The length of the CDR3 is 15 residues. The V end lost 0 bases, the J end lost 0 bases, and 10 bases lay between the germline ends. Germline V gene lookup returns CDR1 DFQATT and CDR2 SNEGSKA (reference sequence).

The chain uses TRBV20-1 and TRBJ2-7, with 11 bases fitting TRBD1. V gave up 6 bases and J gave up 7 bases; unmatched junction bases: 11. Germline V gene lookup returns CDR1 DFQATT and CDR2 SNEGSKA (reference sequence). This CDR3 region has 14 residues. The CDR3 is CSARIGQGAYEQYF. The CDR3 coding sequence is TGCAGTGCCCGGATCGGACAGGGGGCTTATGAGCAGTACTTC.

The V and J genes are TRBV9 and TRBJ2-2; 8 positions agree with TRBD2. Germline CDR1 SGDLS, CDR2 YYNGEE. The CDR3 consists of 16 residues. The junction had 7 bases not matched to a gene; V was cut back by 4 bases and J by 2 bases. As DNA, the CDR3 is TGTGCCAGCAGCCCCCGGGCGGGGGGAAACACCGGGGAGCTGTTTTTT. Its translation: CASSPRAGGNTGELFF. The whole variable domain, remainder taken from reference TRBV9 and TRBJ2-2, is DSGVTQTPKHLITATGQRVTLRCSPRSGDLSVYWYQQSLDQGLQFLIQYYNGEERAKGNILERFSAQQFPDLHSELNLSSLELGDSALYFCASSPRAGGNTGELFFGEGSRLTVL.

The chain combines TRBV5-5 with TRBJ1-1; no clear D gene. This CDR3 spans 15 amino acids. The V gene's germline CDR1 is SGHKS and CDR2 YYEKEE (reference sequence). The V gene lost 4 bases and the J gene lost 0 bases, with 13 bases spanning the gap. The CDR3 is CASSIFSTVNTEAFF. DNA for the CDR3: TGTGCCAGCAGCATTTTTTCGACTGTGAACACTGAAGCTTTCTTT.

V is TRBV20-1 and J is TRBJ2-1; TRBD2 matches 12 bases. Looked up from germline, CDR1 is DFQATT and CDR2 is SNEGSKA (reference sequence). Losses at the gene ends were 5 bases for V and 3 bases for J; bases not matched to a gene: 5. This CDR3 is built from 15 residues. This CDR3 reads CSAPGGLAGYNEQFF. The CDR3 DNA reads TGCAGTGCTCCAGGGGGACTAGCGGGCTACAATGAGCAGTTCTTC.

This clonotype occurred many times. This sequence joins TRBV11-3 and TRBJ2-2, with D maybe TRBD1 (6 bases). Germline V CDR1 and CDR2: SGHNT, YENEEA. V lost 5 bases, J lost 1 base, and 14 bases lay in between. The CDR3 length is 16 residues. The CDR3 is CASSRRMGQNTGELFF. CDR3 nucleotides: TGTGCCAGCAGCCGACGAATGGGACAGAACACCGGGGAGCTGTTTTTT.

This chain joins TRBV20-1 and TRBJ1-4; weak D call: TRBD1 (5 bases). The CDR3 runs 14 residues. Between the trimmed V and J ends, which lost 3 bases and 3 bases, there was a span of 11 bases. The V gene's germline CDR1 is DFQATT and CDR2 SNEGSKA (reference sequence). Here the CDR3 reads CSARGRVPNEKLFF. The CDR3 bases are TGCAGTGCTAGGGGCAGGGTTCCTAATGAAAAACTGTTTTTT.

The sample holds many counts of this clonotype. J is TRBJ2-2 and V is TRBV6-2 or TRBV6-3, with a possible D match to TRBD1 (5 bases). Germline V gene data show CDR1 as MNHEY and CDR2 as SVGEGT. The CDR3 extends over 14 amino acids. V was shortened by 5 bases and J by 5 bases, with 12 bases between the two germline ends. CDR3 loop: CASSLFRGTGELFF. The CDR3 DNA reads TGTGCCAGCAGTCTGTTTAGGGGAACCGGGGAGCTGTTTTTT.

In its sample, this clonotype was seen many times. V is TRBV6-5 and J is TRBJ1-1; D is undetermined. The CDR3 is made up of 14 amino acids. The germline V gene has CDR1 MNHEY and CDR2 SVGAGI. V was cut by 5 bases and J by 0 bases, with 10 bases left in between. DNA of the CDR3: TGTGCCAGCAGTGAACAGCCCATGAACACTGAAGCTTTCTTT. This codes for CASSEQPMNTEAFF.

This clonotype was counted ten times or more. The J gene is TRBJ1-5, the V gene TRBV9; D is possibly TRBD1 (5 bases). This CDR3 region has 15 residues. Trimming shortened V by 2 bases and J by 0 bases, and 9 bases separated the two germline ends. In germline, CDR1 is SGDLS, CDR2 YYNGEE. The CDR3 is CASSVGADSNQPQHF. The CDR3 bases are TGTGCCAGCAGCGTCGGGGCGGATAGCAATCAGCCCCAGCATTTT.

This clonotype was counted between two and nine times. This chain links TRBV12-3 or TRBV12-4 with TRBJ2-3; 7 nucleotides agree with TRBD2. The CDR3 consists of 21 residues. The V gene end was trimmed by 6 bases and the J gene end by 4 bases; junction bases not matched to a gene: 28. In DNA, the CDR3 is TGTGCCAGCAGGAACCCTTTGCAGGCACTGGTGACTAGCCCTTTAGCAGATACGCAGTATTTT. Translation gives CASRNPLQALVTSPLADTQYF.

Only a few counts were recorded for this clonotype. The rearrangement links TRBV20-1 to TRBJ1-1; weak D call: TRBD1 (5 bases). Germline loops: CDR1 DFQATT, CDR2 SNEGSKA (reference sequence). There are 14 residues in the CDR3. The V gene lost 6 bases and the J gene lost 1 base, with 15 bases spanning the gap. The CDR3 sequence: CSANPGTWNTEAFF. CDR3 nucleotides: TGCAGTGCCAATCCCGGGACCTGGAACACTGAAGCTTTCTTT.